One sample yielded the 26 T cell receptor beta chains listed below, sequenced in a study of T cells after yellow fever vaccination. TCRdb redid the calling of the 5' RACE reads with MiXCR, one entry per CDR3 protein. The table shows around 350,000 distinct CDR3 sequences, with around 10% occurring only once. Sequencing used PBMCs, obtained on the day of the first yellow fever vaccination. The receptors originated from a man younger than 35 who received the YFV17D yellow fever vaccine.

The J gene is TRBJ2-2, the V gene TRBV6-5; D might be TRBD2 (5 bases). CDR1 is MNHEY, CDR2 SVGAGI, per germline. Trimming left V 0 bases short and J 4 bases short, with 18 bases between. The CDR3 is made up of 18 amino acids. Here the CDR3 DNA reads TGTGCCAGCAGTTACTCGATCCTAGCCGGATTGGGCACCGGGGAGCTGTTTTTT. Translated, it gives CASSYSILAGLGTGELFF.

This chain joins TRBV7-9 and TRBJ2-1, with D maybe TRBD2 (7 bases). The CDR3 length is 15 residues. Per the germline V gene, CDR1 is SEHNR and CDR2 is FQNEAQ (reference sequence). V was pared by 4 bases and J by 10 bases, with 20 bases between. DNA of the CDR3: TGTGCCAGCAGCTGGGCCTGGCGGGGGCTCCACGAGCAGTTCTTC. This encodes CASSWAWRGLHEQFF.

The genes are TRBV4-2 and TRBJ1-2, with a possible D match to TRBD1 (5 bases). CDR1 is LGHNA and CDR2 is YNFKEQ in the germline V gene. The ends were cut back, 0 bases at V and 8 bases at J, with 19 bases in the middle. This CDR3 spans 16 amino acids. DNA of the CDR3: TGTGCCAGCAGCCAAGATAAGACTAATGGCAGGGAAGGCTACACCTTC. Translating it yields CASSQDKTNGREGYTF.

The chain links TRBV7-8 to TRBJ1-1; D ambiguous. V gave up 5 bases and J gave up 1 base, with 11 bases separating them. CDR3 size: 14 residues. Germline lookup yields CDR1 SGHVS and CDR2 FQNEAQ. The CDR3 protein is CASSDRWGNTEAFF. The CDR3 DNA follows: TGTGCCAGCAGCGATCGATGGGGGAACACTGAAGCTTTCTTT.

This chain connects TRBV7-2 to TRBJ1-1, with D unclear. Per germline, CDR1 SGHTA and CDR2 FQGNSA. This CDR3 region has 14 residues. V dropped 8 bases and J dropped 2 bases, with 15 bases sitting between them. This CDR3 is CASESDVTNTEAFF. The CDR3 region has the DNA TGTGCCAGCGAGTCAGATGTAACTAACACTGAAGCTTTCTTT.

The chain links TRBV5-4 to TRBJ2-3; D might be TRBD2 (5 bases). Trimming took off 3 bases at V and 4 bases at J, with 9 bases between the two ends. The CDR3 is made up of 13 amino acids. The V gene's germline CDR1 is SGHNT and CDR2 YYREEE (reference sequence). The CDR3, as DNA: TGTGCCAGCAGCTCCCCGGAGGCAGATACGCAGTATTTT. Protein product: CASSSPEADTQYF.

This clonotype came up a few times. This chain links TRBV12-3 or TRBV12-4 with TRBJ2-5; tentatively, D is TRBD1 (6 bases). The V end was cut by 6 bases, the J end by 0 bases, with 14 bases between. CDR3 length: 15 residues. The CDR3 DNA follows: TGTGCCAGCAGCCGTAGGACAGAGTACCAAGAGACCCAGTACTTC. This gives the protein CASSRRTEYQETQYF.

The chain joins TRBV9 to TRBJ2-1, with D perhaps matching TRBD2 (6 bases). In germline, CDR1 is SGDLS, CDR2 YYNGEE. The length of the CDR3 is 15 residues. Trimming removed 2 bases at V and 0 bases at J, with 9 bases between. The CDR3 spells CASSVDGGSYNEQFF. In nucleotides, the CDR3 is TGTGCCAGCAGCGTCGACGGGGGCTCCTACAATGAGCAGTTCTTC.

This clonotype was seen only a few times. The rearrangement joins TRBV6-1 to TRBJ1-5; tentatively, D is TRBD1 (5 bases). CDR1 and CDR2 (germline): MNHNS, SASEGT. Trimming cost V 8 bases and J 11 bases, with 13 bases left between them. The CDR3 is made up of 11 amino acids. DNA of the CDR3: TGTGCCAGCGGGGGTCGAAAAGCCCAGCATTTT. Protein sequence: CASGGRKAQHF.

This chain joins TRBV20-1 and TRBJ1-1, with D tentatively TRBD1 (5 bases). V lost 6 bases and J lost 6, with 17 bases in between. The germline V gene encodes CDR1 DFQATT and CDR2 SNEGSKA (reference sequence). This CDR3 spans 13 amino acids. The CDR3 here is CSALRPRDAEAFF. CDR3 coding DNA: TGCAGTGCCCTCCGACCCCGGGACGCTGAAGCTTTCTTT.

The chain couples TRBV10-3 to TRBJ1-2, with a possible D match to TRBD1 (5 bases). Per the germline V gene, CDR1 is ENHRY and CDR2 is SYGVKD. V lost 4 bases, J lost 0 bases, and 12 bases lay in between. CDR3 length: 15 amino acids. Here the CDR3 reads CAISGLGTANYGYTF. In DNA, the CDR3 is TGTGCCATCAGTGGCCTCGGGACTGCTAACTATGGCTACACCTTC.

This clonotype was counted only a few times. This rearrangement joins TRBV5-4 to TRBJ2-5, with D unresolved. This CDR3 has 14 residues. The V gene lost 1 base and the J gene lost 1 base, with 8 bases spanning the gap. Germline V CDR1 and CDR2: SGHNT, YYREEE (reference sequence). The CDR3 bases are TGTGCCAGCAGCTTGACGGGCAGCCAAGAGACCCAGTACTTC. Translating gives CASSLTGSQETQYF.

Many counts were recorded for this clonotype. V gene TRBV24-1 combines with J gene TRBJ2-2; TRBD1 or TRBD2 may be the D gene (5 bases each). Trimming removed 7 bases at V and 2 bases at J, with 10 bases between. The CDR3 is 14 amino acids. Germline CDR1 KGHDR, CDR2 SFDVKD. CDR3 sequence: CATRGWDNTGELFF. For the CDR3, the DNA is TGTGCCACCAGGGGATGGGACAACACCGGGGAGCTGTTTTTT.

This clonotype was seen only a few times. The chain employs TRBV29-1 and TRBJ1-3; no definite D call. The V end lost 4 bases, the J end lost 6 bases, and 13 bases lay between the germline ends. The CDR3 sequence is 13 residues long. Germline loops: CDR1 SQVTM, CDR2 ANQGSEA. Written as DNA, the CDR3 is TGCAGCGTTGGCGGCCCGGCCGAAAACACCATATATTTT. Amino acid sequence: CSVGGPAENTIYF.

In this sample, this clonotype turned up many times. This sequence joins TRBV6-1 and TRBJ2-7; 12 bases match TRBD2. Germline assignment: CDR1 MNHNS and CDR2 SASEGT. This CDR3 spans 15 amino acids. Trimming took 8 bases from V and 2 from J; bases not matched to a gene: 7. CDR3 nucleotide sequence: TGTGCCAGCGCACCGCCTAGCGGGGGGGCCTACGAGCAGTACTTC. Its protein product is CASAPPSGGAYEQYF.

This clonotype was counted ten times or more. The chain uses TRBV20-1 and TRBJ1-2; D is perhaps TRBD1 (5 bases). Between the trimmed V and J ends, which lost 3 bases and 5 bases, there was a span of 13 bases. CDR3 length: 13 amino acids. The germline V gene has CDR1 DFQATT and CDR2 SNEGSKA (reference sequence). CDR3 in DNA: TGCAGTGCTAGTTATGGGGGGGAATATGGCTACACCTTC. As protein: CSASYGGEYGYTF.

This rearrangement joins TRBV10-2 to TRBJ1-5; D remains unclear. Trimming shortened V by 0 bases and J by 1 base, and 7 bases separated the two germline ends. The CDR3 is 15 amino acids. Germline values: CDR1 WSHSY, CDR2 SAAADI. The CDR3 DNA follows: TGCGCCAGCAGTGAGTCGCAGAAGAGCAATCAGCCCCAGCATTTT. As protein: CASSESQKSNQPQHF.

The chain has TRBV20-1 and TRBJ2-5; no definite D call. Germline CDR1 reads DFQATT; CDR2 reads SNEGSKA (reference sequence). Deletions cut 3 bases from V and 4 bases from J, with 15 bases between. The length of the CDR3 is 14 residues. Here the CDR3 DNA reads TGCAGTGCTAGGACATGGACGGCCACAGAGACCCAGTACTTC. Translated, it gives CSARTWTATETQYF.

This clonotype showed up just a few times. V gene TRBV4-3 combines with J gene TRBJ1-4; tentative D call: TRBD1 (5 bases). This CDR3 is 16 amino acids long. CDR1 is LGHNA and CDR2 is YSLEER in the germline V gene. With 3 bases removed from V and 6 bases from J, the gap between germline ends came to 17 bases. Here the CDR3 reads CASSQETARGDEKLFF. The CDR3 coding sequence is TGCGCCAGCAGCCAGGAGACGGCGAGGGGCGATGAAAAACTGTTTTTT.

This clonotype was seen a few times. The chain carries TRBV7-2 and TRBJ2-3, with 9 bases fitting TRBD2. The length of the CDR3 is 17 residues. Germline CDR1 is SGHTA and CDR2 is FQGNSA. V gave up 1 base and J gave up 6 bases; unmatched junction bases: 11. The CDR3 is CASSLGAPGLAEDTQYF. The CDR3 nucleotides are TGTGCCAGCAGCTTAGGGGCTCCGGGACTAGCTGAGGATACGCAGTATTTT.

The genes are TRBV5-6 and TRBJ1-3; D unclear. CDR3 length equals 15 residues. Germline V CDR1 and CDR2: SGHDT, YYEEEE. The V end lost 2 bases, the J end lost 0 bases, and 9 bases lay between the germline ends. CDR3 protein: CASSLPGASGNTIYF. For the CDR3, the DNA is TGTGCCAGCAGCTTACCGGGAGCCTCTGGAAACACCATATATTTT.

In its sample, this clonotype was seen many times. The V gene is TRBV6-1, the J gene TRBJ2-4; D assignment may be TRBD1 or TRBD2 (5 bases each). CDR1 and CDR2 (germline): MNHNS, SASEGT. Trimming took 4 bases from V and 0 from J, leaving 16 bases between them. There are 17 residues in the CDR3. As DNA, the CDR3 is TGTGCCAGCAGTGGCGCTGTCCGGGGCCTAGCCAAAAACATTCAGTACTTC. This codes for CASSGAVRGLAKNIQYF.

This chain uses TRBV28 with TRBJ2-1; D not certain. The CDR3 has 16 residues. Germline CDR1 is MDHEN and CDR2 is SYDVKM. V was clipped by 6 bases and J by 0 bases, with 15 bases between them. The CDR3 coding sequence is TGTGCCAGCAGCCCGATGACGGTCCGCTCCTACAATGAGCAGTTCTTC. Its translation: CASSPMTVRSYNEQFF.

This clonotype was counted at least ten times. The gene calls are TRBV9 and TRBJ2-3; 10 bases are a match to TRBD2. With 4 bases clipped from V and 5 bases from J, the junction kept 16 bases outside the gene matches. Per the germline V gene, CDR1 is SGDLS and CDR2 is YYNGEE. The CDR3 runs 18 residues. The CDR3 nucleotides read TGTGCCAGCAGCCCGGCCAGCGGGGGGGCCGTGGTGGAAGATACGCAGTATTTT. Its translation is CASSPASGGAVVEDTQYF.

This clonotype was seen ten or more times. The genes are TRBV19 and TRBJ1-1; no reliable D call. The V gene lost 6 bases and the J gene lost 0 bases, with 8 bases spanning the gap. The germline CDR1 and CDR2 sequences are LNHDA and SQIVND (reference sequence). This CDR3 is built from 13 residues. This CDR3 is CASRRVMNTEAFF. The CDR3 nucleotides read TGTGCCAGTAGGCGGGTGATGAACACTGAAGCTTTCTTT.

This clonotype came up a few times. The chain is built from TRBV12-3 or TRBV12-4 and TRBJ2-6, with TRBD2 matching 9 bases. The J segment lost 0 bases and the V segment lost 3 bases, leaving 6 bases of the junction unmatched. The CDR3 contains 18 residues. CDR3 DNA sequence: TGTGCCAGCAGTTTGCGGGGGGGGTCGATCTCTGGGGCCAACGTCCTGACTTTC. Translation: CASSLRGGSISGANVLTF.